This T cell receptor beta chain was recovered during a study of T-cell memory formation after mild COVID-19. Study background: Clusters were largely donor specific. Findings and caveats of the study: There was a balanced CD4/CD8 profile in clones contracting day 15 to 85, and later expanders leaned CD4+.

Germline loops: CDR1 GTSNPN, CDR2 SVGIG (reference sequence). V was clipped by 2 bases and J by 4 bases, with 18 bases between them. There are 16 residues in the CDR3. One entry per CDR3 protein, called by TCRdb with MiXCR from the 5' RACE reads. The repertoire has about half a million distinct CDR3 sequences, roughly 18% of them found once; the top ten carry 9% to 15%. With respect to this clonotype: Its specificity is not known.

The sequenced material came from PBMCs or a T cell subset sorted from them (not recorded which). J is TRBJ2-1 and V is TRBV30, with D uncertain. This TCR derives from an adult woman who had mild COVID-19 (a few samples of this study predate the infection). Cell type and time point are not known. The CDR3 is CAWSSARVRGYNEQFF. The DNA for the CDR3 is TGTGCCTGGAGTTCTGCAAGGGTCCGTGGGTACAATGAGCAGTTCTTC.